Sequencing of this T cell receptor (beta chain) was carried out in a study of breast tumors, draining lymph nodes, adjacent tissues. With respect to this clonotype: The antigen remains undetermined. One end of the junction is discordant with germline, which a read error may explain.

Study-wide results and limits: Tumor T cell lymph node origin was a supported hypothesis, not proven.

One entry per CDR3 protein, called by TCRdb with MiXCR from the multiplex PCR reads. Of roughly 80,000 distinct CDR3 sequences detected, roughly a fifth appear once; the ten largest clones hold about 2.5%. Samples came from axillary lymph nodes draining the breast cancer. This sequence was found in a female donor with breast cancer. Some clones in this sample may be carry-over from other donors' samples. Sequenced: axillary lymph node tissue.

The CDR3 sequence: CASSPRGFKSPGNTVYF. The CDR3 bases are TGTGCCAGCAGCCCTAGGGGGTTCAAATCCCCTGGAAACACCGTATATTTT. The chain links TRBV11-2 to TRBJ1-3; D might be TRBD1 (6 bases). This CDR3 spans 17 amino acids. Germline assignment: CDR1 SGHAT and CDR2 FQNNGV.